The present entry profiles one TCR beta chain with its context. The antigen this receptor binds is unknown. At one end, the junction sequence differs from germline, possibly due to a read error. The record originates from a study of CD8 T cells in Susac syndrome (dated by TCRdb to between 2018 and 2021). In the study overall: Among the Susac syndrome patients who were sequenced, clinically active disease was present in about six and clinical remission was observed in fewer than 10. The study used repertoire sequencing to test whether antigen drove CD8+ T cell activation and differentiation in Susac syndrome. At blood withdrawal, Susac syndrome patients were therapy-naive, treated with corticosteroids (with IVIg additionally given to some), or treated with IVIg alone.

Peripheral blood CD8+ and CD4+ T cells from healthy donors, Susac syndrome patients and multiple sclerosis patients were profiled by high-throughput TCR beta sequencing. Susac syndrome patients met recently defined diagnostic criteria for definite or probable disease. Bulk CD8+ and CD4+ T cells were purified by magnetic negative isolation, while CD8+ TEMRA cells were enriched using FACS. Blood was drawn into EDTA tubes, processed within 24 hours, and PBMCs were isolated by density gradient centrifugation. PBMCs intended for TCR sequencing were cryopreserved in liquid nitrogen and were subsequently thawed in a 37 degrees C water bath. A purity of at least 90% was achieved for sorted or isolated CD4+, CD8+ and CD8+ TEMRA cells. CDR1 and CDR2 were assigned from the germline V gene (reference sequence) as SSHAT and FNYEAQ. Including cysteine and phenylalanine, the CDR3 has 13 amino acids. Only the CDR3 portion is preserved as DNA: 39 bases, with reading frame beginning at the first base.

RNA was extracted using the RNeasy kit, and roughly 0.5 to 1 ug of the RNA was reverse transcribed with random hexamers. The immunoSEQ multiplex PCR assay, covering 54 Vbeta and 13 Jbeta segments, was used to amplify TCR beta CDR3 regions. PCR amplification bias was corrected by using a synthetic template baseline for primer optimization and computational correction. The authors' analysis ran thus. Reads were annotated to V, D and J genes according to IMGT and were analyzed with immunoSEQ Analyzer, with only productive sequences retained. Clonality was computed as one minus Shannon entropy normalized by log2 of the number of productive unique sequences. For each patient and control, public and private clones were evaluated within the 100 most prevalent clones. Clones were defined as Susac-specific if absent from the healthy and MS cohorts, from approximately 1,100 published viral clones and from other ImmuneACCESS disease sequences. TCRdb reworked the public reads: Q25 trimming with fastp, MiXCR clone assembly, productive beta chains retained. Each entry is one CDR3 protein sequence, shown with its most common DNA and genes. The V and J calls follow TCRdb's processing rather than the paper's. This sample has about 180,000 distinct CDR3 sequences in its table, and over 90% of those were observed once. Jointly, the top ten make up 0.099% of the sample.

Overall study results and their limits: In patients with Susac syndrome, the CD4+ T cell repertoire showed no detectable clonal expansion. The study acknowledged that relatively few individuals were included in the TCR sequencing and HLA analysis.

This chain joins TRBV7-7 to TRBJ2-1, and perhaps TRBD2 as D gene, on 6 matching bases. Sequencing was performed on CD4+ T cells from PBMCs. The clonotype comes from a human donor with Susac syndrome. This receptor has the CDR3 CASSEDYYNEQFF. Read as DNA, the sequence is TGTGCTAGCAGCGAGGACTACTACAATGAGCAGTTCTTC.